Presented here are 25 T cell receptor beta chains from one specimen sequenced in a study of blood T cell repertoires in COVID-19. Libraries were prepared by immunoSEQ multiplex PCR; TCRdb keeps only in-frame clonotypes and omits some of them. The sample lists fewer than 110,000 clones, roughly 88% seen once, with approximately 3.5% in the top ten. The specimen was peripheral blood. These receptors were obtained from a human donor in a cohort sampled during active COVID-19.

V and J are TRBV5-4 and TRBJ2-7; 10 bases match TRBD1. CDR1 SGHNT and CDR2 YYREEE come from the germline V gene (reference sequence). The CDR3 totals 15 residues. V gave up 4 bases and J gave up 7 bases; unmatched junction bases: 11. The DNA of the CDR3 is TGTGCCAGCAGCAAACCGGGACAGGGGATAGGGGAGCAGTACTTC. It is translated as CASSKPGQGIGEQYF.

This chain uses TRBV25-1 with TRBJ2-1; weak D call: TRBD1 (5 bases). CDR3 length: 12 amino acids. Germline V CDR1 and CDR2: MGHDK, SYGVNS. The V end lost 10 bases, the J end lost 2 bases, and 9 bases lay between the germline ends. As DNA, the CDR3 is TGTGCCACAGGGCCTACCTACAATGAGCAGTTCTTC. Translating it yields CATGPTYNEQFF.

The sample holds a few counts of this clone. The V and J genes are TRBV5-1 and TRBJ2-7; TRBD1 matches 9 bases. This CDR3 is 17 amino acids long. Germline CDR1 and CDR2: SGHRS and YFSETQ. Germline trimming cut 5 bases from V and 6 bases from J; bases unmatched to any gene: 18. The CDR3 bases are TGCGCCAGCAGTGGGGGACAGGGAGGTTGGCAGCCTCGCGAGCAGTACTTC. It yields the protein CASSGGQGGWQPREQYF. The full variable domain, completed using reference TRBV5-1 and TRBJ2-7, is KAGVTQTPRYLIKTRGQQVTLSCSPISGHRSVSWYQQTPGQGLQFLFEYFSETQRNKGNFPGRFSGRQFSNSRSEMNVSTLELGDSALYLCASSGGQGGWQPREQYFGPGTRLTVT.

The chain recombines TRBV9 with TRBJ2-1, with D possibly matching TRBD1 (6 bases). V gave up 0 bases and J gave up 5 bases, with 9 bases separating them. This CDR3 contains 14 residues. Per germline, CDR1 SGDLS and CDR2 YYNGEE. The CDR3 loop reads CASSVVGQNNEQFF. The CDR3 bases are TGTGCCAGCAGCGTAGTTGGACAGAACAATGAGCAGTTCTTC.

CDR3 in DNA: TGTGCCAGCAGCCCACACAGGGGAAAGAATGAAAAACTGTTTTTT. It yields the protein CASSPHRGKNEKLFF. This chain uses TRBV11-2 with TRBJ1-4; 7 nucleotides line up with TRBD1. Germline trimming cut 5 bases from V and 5 bases from J; bases unmatched to any gene: 8. CDR1 is SGHAT, CDR2 FQNNGV, per germline. The CDR3 length is 15 residues.

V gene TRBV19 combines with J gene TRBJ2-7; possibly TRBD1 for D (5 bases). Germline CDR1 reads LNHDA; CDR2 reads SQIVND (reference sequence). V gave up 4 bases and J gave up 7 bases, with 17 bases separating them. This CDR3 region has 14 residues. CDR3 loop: CASSTEPGPLEQYF. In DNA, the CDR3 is TGTGCCAGTAGTACCGAGCCAGGGCCCTTGGAGCAGTACTTC.

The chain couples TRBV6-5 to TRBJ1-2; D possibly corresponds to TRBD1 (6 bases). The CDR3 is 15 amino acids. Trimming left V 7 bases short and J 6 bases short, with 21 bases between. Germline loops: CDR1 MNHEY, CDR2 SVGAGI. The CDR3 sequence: CASIPGGGQKNGYTF. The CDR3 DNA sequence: TGTGCCAGCATCCCCGGGGGGGGACAAAAGAATGGCTACACCTTC.

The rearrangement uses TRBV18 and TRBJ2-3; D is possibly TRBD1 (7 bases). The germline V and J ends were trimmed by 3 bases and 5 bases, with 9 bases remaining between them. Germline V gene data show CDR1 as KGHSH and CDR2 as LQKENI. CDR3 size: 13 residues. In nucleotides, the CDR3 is TGTGCCAGCTCACCGCAGGGGGGAGATACGCAGTATTTT. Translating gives CASSPQGGDTQYF.

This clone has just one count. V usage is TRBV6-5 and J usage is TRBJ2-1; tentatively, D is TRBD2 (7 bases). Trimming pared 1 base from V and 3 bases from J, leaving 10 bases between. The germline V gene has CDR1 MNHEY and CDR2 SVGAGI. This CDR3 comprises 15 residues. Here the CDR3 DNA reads TGTGCCAGCAGTTACTGGGGGGGCGTCTACAATGAGCAGTTCTTC. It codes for CASSYWGGVYNEQFF.

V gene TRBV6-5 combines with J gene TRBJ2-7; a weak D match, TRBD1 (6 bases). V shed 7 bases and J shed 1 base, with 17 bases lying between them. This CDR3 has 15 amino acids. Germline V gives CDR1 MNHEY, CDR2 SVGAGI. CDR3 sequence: CASTFRTDMSYEQYF. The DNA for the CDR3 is TGTGCCAGCACGTTCCGGACAGACATGTCCTACGAGCAGTACTTC.

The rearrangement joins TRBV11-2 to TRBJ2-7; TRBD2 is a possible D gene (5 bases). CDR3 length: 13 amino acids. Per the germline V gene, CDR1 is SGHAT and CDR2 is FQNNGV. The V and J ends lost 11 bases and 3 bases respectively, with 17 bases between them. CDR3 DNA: TGTGCCTCCCGGGCTAGCAGATTCTACGAGCAGTACTTC. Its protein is CASRASRFYEQYF.

The DNA for the CDR3 is TGTGCCAGTAGTATTGGGGCGTTGAACACTGAAGCTTTCTTT. Translated: CASSIGALNTEAFF. V usage is TRBV19 and J usage is TRBJ1-1; TRBD1 might be the D (5 bases). CDR1 LNHDA and CDR2 SQIVND come from the germline V gene (reference sequence). Trimming took 3 bases from V and 0 from J, leaving 8 bases between them. The CDR3 has 14 residues.

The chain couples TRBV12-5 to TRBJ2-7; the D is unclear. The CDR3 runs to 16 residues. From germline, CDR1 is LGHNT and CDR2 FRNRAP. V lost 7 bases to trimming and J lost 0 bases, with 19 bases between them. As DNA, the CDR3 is TGTGCTAGTGCCCCTCGCGGCCCCCGGAGCTCCTACGAGCAGTACTTC. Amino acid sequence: CASAPRGPRSSYEQYF.

For the CDR3, the DNA is TGTGCCAGCAGCTCGCGAGGCTCGGGGACTAGCGGGAGATATGAGCAGTTCTTC. It yields the protein CASSSRGSGTSGRYEQFF. The J gene is TRBJ2-1, the V gene TRBV27; 14 bases align to TRBD2. CDR1 and CDR2 from the germline V gene are MNHEY and SMNVEV (reference sequence). CDR3 length equals 18 residues. Germline trimming cut 6 bases from V and 8 bases from J; bases unmatched to any gene: 15.

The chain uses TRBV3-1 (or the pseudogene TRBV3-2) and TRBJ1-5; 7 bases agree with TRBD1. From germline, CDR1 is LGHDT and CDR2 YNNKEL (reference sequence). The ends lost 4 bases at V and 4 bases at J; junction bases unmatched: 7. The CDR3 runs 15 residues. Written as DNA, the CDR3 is TGTGCCAGCAGCCGCCAGACAGGGACAAATCAGCCCCAGCATTTT. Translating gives CASSRQTGTNQPQHF.

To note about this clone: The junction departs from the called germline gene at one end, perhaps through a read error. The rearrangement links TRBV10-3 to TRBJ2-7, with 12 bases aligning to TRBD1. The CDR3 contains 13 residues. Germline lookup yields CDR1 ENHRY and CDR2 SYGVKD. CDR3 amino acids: CAISPGQGATADF. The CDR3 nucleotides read TGTGCCATCAGTCCGGGACAGGGGGCGACTGCAGACTTC.

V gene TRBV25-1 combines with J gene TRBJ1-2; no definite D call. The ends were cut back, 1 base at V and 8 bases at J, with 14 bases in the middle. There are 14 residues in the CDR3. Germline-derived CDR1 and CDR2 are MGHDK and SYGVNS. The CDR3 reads CASSESPGTRGYTF. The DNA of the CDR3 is TGTGCCAGCAGTGAATCCCCGGGAACTCGCGGCTACACCTTC.

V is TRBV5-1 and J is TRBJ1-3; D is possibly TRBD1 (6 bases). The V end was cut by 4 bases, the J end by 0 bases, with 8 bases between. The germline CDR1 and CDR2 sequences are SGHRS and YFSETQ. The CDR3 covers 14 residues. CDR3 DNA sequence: TGCGCCAGCAGCCGGACAGTCTCTGGAAACACCATATATTTT. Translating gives CASSRTVSGNTIYF. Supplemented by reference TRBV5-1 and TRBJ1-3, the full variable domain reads KAGVTQTPRYLIKTRGQQVTLSCSPISGHRSVSWYQQTPGQGLQFLFEYFSETQRNKGNFPGRFSGRQFSNSRSEMNVSTLELGDSALYLCASSRTVSGNTIYFGEGSWLTVV.

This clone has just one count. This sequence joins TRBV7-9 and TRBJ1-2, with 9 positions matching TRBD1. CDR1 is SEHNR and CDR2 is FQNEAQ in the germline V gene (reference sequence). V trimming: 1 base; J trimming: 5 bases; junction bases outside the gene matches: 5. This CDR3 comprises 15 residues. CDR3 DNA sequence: TGTGCCAGCAGCTTAGTACAGGGGGCCAGTTATGGCTACACCTTC. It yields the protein CASSLVQGASYGYTF.

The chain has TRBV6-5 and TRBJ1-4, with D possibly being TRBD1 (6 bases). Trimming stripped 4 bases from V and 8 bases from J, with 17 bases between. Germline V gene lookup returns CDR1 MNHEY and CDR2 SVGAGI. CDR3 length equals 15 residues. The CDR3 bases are TGTGCCAGCAGTTTTTCCAGGGGATCGCAGGAAAAACTGTTTTTT. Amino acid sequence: CASSFSRGSQEKLFF.

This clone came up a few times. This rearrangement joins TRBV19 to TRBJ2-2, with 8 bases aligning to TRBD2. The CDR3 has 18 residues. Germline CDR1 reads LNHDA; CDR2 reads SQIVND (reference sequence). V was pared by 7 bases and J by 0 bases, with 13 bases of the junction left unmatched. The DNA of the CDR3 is TGTGCCAGTATCAAAGGGGTTAGCGGGGTAGCGAACACCGGGGAGCTGTTTTTT. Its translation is CASIKGVSGVANTGELFF.

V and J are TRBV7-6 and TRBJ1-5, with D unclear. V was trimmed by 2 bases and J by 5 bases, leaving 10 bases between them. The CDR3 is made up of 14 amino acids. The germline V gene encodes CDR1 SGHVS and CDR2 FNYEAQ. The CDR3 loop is CASSLSGNDQPQHF. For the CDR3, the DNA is TGTGCCAGCAGCTTAAGCGGAAACGATCAGCCCCAGCATTTT. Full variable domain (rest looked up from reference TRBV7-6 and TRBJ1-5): GAGVSQSPRYKVTKRGQDVALRCDPISGHVSLYWYRQALGQGPEFLTYFNYEAQQDKSGLPNDRFSAERPEGSISTLTIQRTEQRDSAMYRCASSLSGNDQPQHFGDGTRLSIL.

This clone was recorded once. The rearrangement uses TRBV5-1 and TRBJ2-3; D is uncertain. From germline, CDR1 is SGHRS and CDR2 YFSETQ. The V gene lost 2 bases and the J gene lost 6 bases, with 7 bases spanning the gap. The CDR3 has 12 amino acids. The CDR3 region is CASSFTPDTQYF. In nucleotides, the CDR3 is TGCGCCAGCAGCTTTACTCCGGATACGCAGTATTTT.

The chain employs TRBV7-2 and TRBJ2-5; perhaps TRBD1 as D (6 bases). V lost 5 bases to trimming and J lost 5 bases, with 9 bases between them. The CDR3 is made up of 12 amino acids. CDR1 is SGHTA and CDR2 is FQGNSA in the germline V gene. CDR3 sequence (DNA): TGTGCCAGCAGCACAGGGTCGGAGACCCAGTACTTC. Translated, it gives CASSTGSETQYF.

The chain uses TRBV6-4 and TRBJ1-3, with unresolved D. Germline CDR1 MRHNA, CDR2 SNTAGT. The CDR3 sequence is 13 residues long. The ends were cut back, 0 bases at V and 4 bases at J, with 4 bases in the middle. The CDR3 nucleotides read TGTGCCAGCAGTGACTCGAGAGGAAACACCATATATTTT. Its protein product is CASSDSRGNTIYF.